A selection of T cell receptor beta chains follows, all from one sample in a study of cytomegalovirus exposure and HLA in healthy donors. Method: immunoSEQ multiplex PCR; TCRdb's copy keeps in-frame clones and lacks some. The data show about 160,000 clones, around three quarters seen once. The source material was PBMCs. The origin of the receptors is a woman between 25 and 40 years old in good health and CMV-seronegative. Both conserved end residues are part of each CDR3. The order of the fields is J gene, V gene, CDR3 protein.

TRBJ1-4,TRBV18,CASSPPRGGRNEKLFF
TRBJ2-3,TRBV11-3,CASSSRLAGGPTDTQYF
TRBJ2-2,TRBV5-1,CASSPGNPGELFF
TRBJ2-1,TRBV5-1,CASSTGEFPSNEQFF
TRBJ2-1,TRBV29-1,CSVEEFGRGSRNEQFF
TRBJ2-2,TRBV2,CASRSIELAGLYWEDTGELFF
TRBJ2-1,TRBV29-1,CSGELGLADEQFF
TRBJ2-3,TRBV7-6,CASSSRDGGAASTDTQYF
TRBJ1-2,TRBV18,CASSPPGGAQSYGYTF
TRBJ2-1,TRBV28,CASSSPGTTSNEQFF
TRBJ2-7,TRBV9,CASSPADRSDYEQYF
TRBJ1-1,TRBV7-2,CASSSDRVWAFF
TRBJ1-1,TRBV7-3,CASSSAGGTEAFF
TRBJ1-4,TRBV29-1,CSVCEWQGEKLFF
TRBJ1-1,TRBV18,CASSPLGGGNTEAFF
TRBJ2-7,TRBV7-2,CASSFPGTGGEQYF
-,TRBV30,CAWSVRAGDEQYF
TRBJ2-1,TRBV29-1,CSAFYNEQFF
TRBJ2-5,TRBV7-8,CASSAHPSGRSLKTQYF
TRBJ1-2,TRBV6-1,CASSPSQGLNYGYTF
TRBJ1-5,TRBV7-9,CASSQGGLNQPQHF
TRBJ2-5,TRBV5-4,CATSRGERGGGETQYF
TRBJ1-1,TRBV10-3,CAISLDGDTEAFF
TRBJ1-1,TRBV19,CASSSYRGRNTEAFF
TRBJ1-1,TRBV5-1,CASTPGTGVNTEAFF
TRBJ1-1,TRBV15,CATSRDTRGTEAFF
TRBJ2-3,TRBV18,CASSPKDRRTDTQYF
TRBJ1-4,TRBV2,CASSSRQGTGEKLFF
TRBJ2-7,TRBV28,CAVHKEQYF
TRBJ2-2,TRBV9,CASSARTSGVRGPVGELFF